The next 2 T cell receptor beta chains were all read from a single sample in a study of T cells after yellow fever vaccination. In TCRdb, the 5' RACE reads were re-called with MiXCR into one record per CDR3 protein. The sample carries 120,000 or so distinct CDR3 sequences, around 9.8% recorded once. The material sequenced was CD8+ T cells sorted from PBMCs, taken on the day of the yellow fever booster vaccination. These receptors were taken from a man aged 18 to 29 who received the YFV17D yellow fever vaccine.

This clonotype has just a few counts. The chain combines TRBV3-1 with TRBJ2-7; 15 bases agree with TRBD2. This CDR3 has 18 amino acids. Germline CDR1 is LGHDT and CDR2 is YNNKEL (reference sequence). Trimming removed 4 bases from V and 5 bases from J; junction bases left unmatched: 12. CDR3 DNA: TGTGCCAGCAGCCGGAGGACTAGCGGGGGGGCTATCGGCGACGAGCAGTACTTC. Translating gives CASSRRTSGGAIGDEQYF.

This chain uses TRBV13 with TRBJ2-3; D uncertain. Between the trimmed V and J ends, which lost 3 bases and 5 bases, there was a span of 3 bases. Germline loops: CDR1 PRHDT, CDR2 FYEKMQ (reference sequence). The CDR3 runs 11 residues. The CDR3 loop reads CASSFRDTQYF. In nucleotides, the CDR3 is TGTGCCAGCAGCTTCCGAGATACGCAGTATTTT.